The rows below give T cell receptor beta chains drawn from one sample of a study of CD8 T cells in Susac syndrome. From the immunoSEQ multiplex PCR reads, TCRdb called clonotypes with MiXCR, one entry per CDR3 protein. The sample yields 130,000 or so distinct CDR3 sequences, 80% to 85% seen once. The material sequenced was CD8+ T cells from PBMCs. The receptors here all came from a human donor with multiple sclerosis. Each CDR3 is given with its conserved first and last residue. The D gene is left open where the match is weak. The size field is filled for only some rows; it gives once, few, many or a size class.

D gene: NA
clone size: NA
V gene: TRBV7-9
J gene: TRBJ2-5
CDR3 DNA: TGTGCCAGCAGCTTAGTAATGGGGCGAGAGACCCAGTACTTC
CDR3 protein: CASSLVMGRETQYF

D gene: TRBD2
clone size: NA
V gene: TRBV7-9
J gene: TRBJ2-1
CDR3 DNA: TGTGCCAGCAGCCCCGAGCGGGGGGTCTACAATGAGCAGTTCTTC
CDR3 protein: CASSPERGVYNEQFF

D gene: TRBD2
clone size: NA
V gene: TRBV7-6
J gene: TRBJ2-1
CDR3 DNA: TGTGCCAGCAGCTTCGGGCGGGGGGGGAATGAGCAGTTCTTC
CDR3 protein: CASSFGRGGNEQFF

D gene: TRBD1
clone size: NA
V gene: TRBV30
J gene: TRBJ2-1
CDR3 DNA: TGTGCCTGGAGCGACAGGGGGGCCTACAATGAGCAGTTCTTC
CDR3 protein: CAWSDRGAYNEQFF

D gene: TRBD2
clone size: NA
V gene: TRBV7-9
J gene: TRBJ2-5
CDR3 DNA: TGTGCCAGCAGCTTAGCGGGACTAGCGGGGGGCCCGGGAGAGACCCAGTACTTC
CDR3 protein: CASSLAGLAGGPGETQYF

D gene: TRBD1
clone size: NA
V gene: TRBV27
J gene: TRBJ2-3
CDR3 DNA: TGTGCCAGCAGTTTATTAGGGGGCAGGGGAACAGATACGCAGTATTTT
CDR3 protein: CASSLLGGRGTDTQYF

D gene: NA
clone size: NA
V gene: TRBV12-3/TRBV12-4
J gene: TRBJ2-2
CDR3 DNA: TGTGCCAGCAGTACTAGAGGGTCCGGGGAGCTGTTTTTT
CDR3 protein: CASSTRGSGELFF

D gene: NA
clone size: once
V gene: TRBV7-9
J gene: TRBJ1-1
CDR3 DNA: TGTGCCAGCAGCGCCCCCGGGACAACCGAAGCTTTCTTT
CDR3 protein: CASSAPGTTEAFF

D gene: TRBD1
clone size: NA
V gene: TRBV19
J gene: TRBJ2-3
CDR3 DNA: TGTGCCAGTACCTCTCGGTGGACAGGTATCTCCACAGATACGCAGTATTTT
CDR3 protein: CASTSRWTGISTDTQYF

D gene: NA
clone size: once
V gene: TRBV29-1
J gene: TRBJ1-1
CDR3 DNA: TGCAGCGTCTTCACGGAAGTGAACACTGAAGCTTTCTTT
CDR3 protein: CSVFTEVNTEAFF

D gene: NA
clone size: NA
V gene: TRBV2
J gene: TRBJ2-1
CDR3 DNA: TGTGCCAGCAGTGGAAGGGAAATAGGGGTCTTC
CDR3 protein: CASSGREIGVF

D gene: NA
clone size: once
V gene: TRBV5-1
J gene: TRBJ2-1
CDR3 DNA: TGCGCCAGCAGCGAAAGACCCAATGAGCAGTTCTTC
CDR3 protein: CASSERPNEQFF

D gene: TRBD2
clone size: few
V gene: TRBV7-9
J gene: TRBJ2-1
CDR3 DNA: TGTGCCAGCAACCCAGGGACTAGCGGGGTTAATGAGCAGTTCTTC
CDR3 protein: CASNPGTSGVNEQFF

D gene: TRBD2
clone size: NA
V gene: TRBV7-9
J gene: TRBJ2-1
CDR3 DNA: TGTGCCAGCAGCTTAGGTGCGGGAGGAGGCTATGAGCAGTTCTTC
CDR3 protein: CASSLGAGGGYEQFF

D gene: NA
clone size: NA
V gene: TRBV24-1
J gene: TRBJ2-2
CDR3 DNA: TGTGCCACCAGTGCGGTTGGGACCGGGGAGCTGTTTTTT
CDR3 protein: CATSAVGTGELFF

D gene: TRBD1
clone size: NA
V gene: TRBV12-3/TRBV12-4
J gene: TRBJ2-2
CDR3 DNA: TGTGCCAGCAGTTTAGCCGGGGACAGAACGAACACCGGGGAGCTGTTTTTT
CDR3 protein: CASSLAGDRTNTGELFF

D gene: NA
clone size: NA
V gene: TRBV5-5
J gene: TRBJ2-5
CDR3 DNA: TGTGCCAGCAGCTTGGTGAGATATGGGGAGACCCAGTACTTC
CDR3 protein: CASSLVRYGETQYF

D gene: NA
clone size: NA
V gene: TRBV5-4
J gene: TRBJ2-1
CDR3 DNA: TGTGCCAGCAGTCCGGACGGAGGATTCCCCTACAATGAGCAGTTCTTC
CDR3 protein: CASSPDGGFPYNEQFF

D gene: NA
clone size: NA
V gene: TRBV20-1
J gene: TRBJ1-6
CDR3 DNA: TGCAGTGCTAGGGGCGCCGGCGGCAATAGCTCCTATAATTCACCCCTCCACTTT
CDR3 protein: CSARGAGGNSSYNSPLHF

D gene: NA
clone size: few
V gene: TRBV19
J gene: TRBJ2-7
CDR3 DNA: TGTGCCAGTAGTATAGGTTCCTACGAGCAGTACTTC
CDR3 protein: CASSIGSYEQYF

D gene: NA
clone size: NA
V gene: TRBV6-5
J gene: TRBJ1-5
CDR3 DNA: TGTGCCAGCAGCCACCGGGCTGGACAGCCCCAGCATTTT
CDR3 protein: CASSHRAGQPQHF

D gene: NA
clone size: NA
V gene: TRBV3-1
J gene: TRBJ2-1
CDR3 DNA: TGTGCCAGCAGACAAGGGACGGACCCGGTGCTTTCCAATGAGCAGTTCTTC
CDR3 protein: CASRQGTDPVLSNEQFF

D gene: NA
clone size: NA
V gene: TRBV27
J gene: TRBJ1-5
CDR3 DNA: TGTGCCAGCAGATCGGGGGCTAATAGCAATCAGCCCCAGCATTTT
CDR3 protein: CASRSGANSNQPQHF

D gene: NA
clone size: few
V gene: TRBV7-9
J gene: TRBJ2-7
CDR3 DNA: TGTGCCAGCAGCACCACACAGGGACCCTACGAGCAGTACTTC
CDR3 protein: CASSTTQGPYEQYF

D gene: NA
clone size: NA
V gene: TRBV6-5
J gene: TRBJ2-2
CDR3 DNA: TGTGCCAGCAGTTACTCAGGGAAGCCCGGGGAGCTGTTTTTT
CDR3 protein: CASSYSGKPGELFF

D gene: NA
clone size: NA
V gene: TRBV7-9
J gene: TRBJ1-1
CDR3 DNA: TGTGCCAGCAGCTTAGGGGGTGCTGAAGCTTTCTTT
CDR3 protein: CASSLGGAEAFF

D gene: NA
clone size: NA
V gene: TRBV7-6
J gene: TRBJ2-1
CDR3 DNA: TGTGCCAGCAGCAGGACCGGCAACTACAATGAGCAGTTCTTC
CDR3 protein: CASSRTGNYNEQFF

D gene: NA
clone size: NA
V gene: TRBV6-1
J gene: TRBJ1-4
CDR3 DNA: TGTGCCAGCAGTGGCACCGGACTTTATCAGGACAGAGGATGGGAAAAACTGTTTTTT
CDR3 protein: CASSGTGLYQDRGWEKLFF

D gene: NA
clone size: NA
V gene: TRBV5-6
J gene: TRBJ1-1
CDR3 DNA: TGTGCCAGCAGCTTGATGCCTTTTACAGGGAACACTGAAGCTTTCTTT
CDR3 protein: CASSLMPFTGNTEAFF

D gene: NA
clone size: NA
V gene: TRBV19
J gene: TRBJ2-2
CDR3 DNA: TGTGCCAGTAGTATCGGCCGATACACCGGGGAGCTGTTTTTT
CDR3 protein: CASSIGRYTGELFF

D gene: NA
clone size: NA
V gene: TRBV18
J gene: TRBJ2-1
CDR3 DNA: TGTGCCAGCTCGCAGGGAAGTATAAATTACAATGAGCAGTTCTTC
CDR3 protein: CASSQGSINYNEQFF

D gene: TRBD1
clone size: NA
V gene: TRBV7-8
J gene: TRBJ1-2
CDR3 DNA: TGTGCCAGCAGCTTGAGGACAGGAGGTGGCTACACCTTC
CDR3 protein: CASSLRTGGGYTF

D gene: NA
clone size: NA
V gene: TRBV6-1
J gene: TRBJ1-1
CDR3 DNA: TGTGCCAGCACCTTCGGTGGGACCACTGAAGCTTTCTTT
CDR3 protein: CASTFGGTTEAFF

D gene: NA
clone size: once
V gene: TRBV7-9
J gene: TRBJ2-5
CDR3 DNA: TGTGCCAGCAGCTTAGGTCTAGGTCCTCGCGAGACCCAGTACTTC
CDR3 protein: CASSLGLGPRETQYF

D gene: TRBD1
clone size: NA
V gene: TRBV27
J gene: TRBJ2-4
CDR3 DNA: TGTGCCAGCAGTCCCGGGACAGTCAAAAACATTCAGTACTTC
CDR3 protein: CASSPGTVKNIQYF

D gene: TRBD1
clone size: NA
V gene: TRBV6-1
J gene: TRBJ1-1
CDR3 DNA: TGTGCCAGCAGTGGCTCGGACAGGGGGCGCTTCCCGAACACTGAAGCTTTCTTT
CDR3 protein: CASSGSDRGRFPNTEAFF

D gene: NA
clone size: NA
V gene: TRBV11-2
J gene: TRBJ2-6
CDR3 DNA: TGTGCCAGCAGCTTAATCCCCTCTGGGGCCAACGTCCTGACTTTC
CDR3 protein: CASSLIPSGANVLTF

D gene: TRBD1
clone size: NA
V gene: TRBV6-1
J gene: TRBJ2-3
CDR3 DNA: TGTGCCAGCAGTAGATACCAGGGGGCTTATGGCACAGATACGCAGTATTTT
CDR3 protein: CASSRYQGAYGTDTQYF

D gene: TRBD2
clone size: few
V gene: TRBV6-1
J gene: TRBJ2-1
CDR3 DNA: TGTGCCAGCAGTGATAGCGGGGGCCACAACAATGAGCAGTTCTTC
CDR3 protein: CASSDSGGHNNEQFF

D gene: TRBD2
clone size: NA
V gene: TRBV9
J gene: TRBJ2-6
CDR3 DNA: TGTGCCAGCAGCGTAGGGGAGGGTTACGTCCTGACTTTC
CDR3 protein: CASSVGEGYVLTF

D gene: NA
clone size: few
V gene: TRBV6-1
J gene: TRBJ1-1
CDR3 DNA: TGTGCCACCATGAGCGGGGGGGGCACTGAAGCTTTCTTT
CDR3 protein: CATMSGGGTEAFF

D gene: NA
clone size: few
V gene: TRBV6-2/TRBV6-3
J gene: TRBJ1-2
CDR3 DNA: TGTGCCAGCAGTTACCTGGGCTTTAACTATGGCTACACCTTC
CDR3 protein: CASSYLGFNYGYTF

D gene: NA
clone size: NA
V gene: TRBV6-2/TRBV6-3
J gene: TRBJ2-2
CDR3 DNA: TGTGCCAGCAGTTACTACACCGGGGAGCTGTTTTTT
CDR3 protein: CASSYYTGELFF

D gene: TRBD2
clone size: NA
V gene: TRBV7-8
J gene: TRBJ2-7
CDR3 DNA: TGTGCCAGCAGCTTTCTAGCGGGGGACCGGGACTACGAGCAGTACTTC
CDR3 protein: CASSFLAGDRDYEQYF

D gene: TRBD1
clone size: NA
V gene: TRBV27
J gene: TRBJ2-7
CDR3 DNA: TGTGCCAGCAGGCTTACAGGGGTCTACGAGCAGTACTTC
CDR3 protein: CASRLTGVYEQYF

D gene: TRBD2
clone size: NA
V gene: TRBV5-4
J gene: TRBJ2-1
CDR3 DNA: TGTGCCAGCAGCGACGGACTAGCGGGCTACAATGAGCAGTTCTTC
CDR3 protein: CASSDGLAGYNEQFF

D gene: TRBD1
clone size: NA
V gene: TRBV4-1
J gene: TRBJ1-3
CDR3 DNA: TGCGCCAGCAGCTACCACAGGGGGCGGGCTGGAAACACCATATATTTT
CDR3 protein: CASSYHRGRAGNTIYF

D gene: NA
clone size: NA
V gene: TRBV7-2
J gene: TRBJ2-1
CDR3 DNA: TGTGCCAGCAGCTTAGTAGCGTTCTCCTACAATGAGCAGTTCTTC
CDR3 protein: CASSLVAFSYNEQFF

D gene: NA
clone size: few
V gene: TRBV14
J gene: TRBJ2-1
CDR3 DNA: TGTGCCAGCAGCCGGCCCCTCGGGGAACGCAACAATGAGCAGTTCTTC
CDR3 protein: CASSRPLGERNNEQFF

D gene: TRBD1
clone size: few
V gene: TRBV4-1
J gene: TRBJ1-5
CDR3 DNA: TGCGCCAGCAGCCAAGTGGGACAGGGCAATCAGCCCCAGCATTTT
CDR3 protein: CASSQVGQGNQPQHF

D gene: NA
clone size: NA
V gene: TRBV30
J gene: TRBJ2-2
CDR3 DNA: TGTGCCTGGAGTACCGGACTGAACACCGGGGAGCTGTTTTTT
CDR3 protein: CAWSTGLNTGELFF

D gene: NA
clone size: NA
V gene: TRBV14
J gene: TRBJ1-1
CDR3 DNA: TGTGCCAGCAGCCAATACAGTGAAGCTTTCTTT
CDR3 protein: CASSQYSEAFF

D gene: NA
clone size: NA
V gene: TRBV12-3/TRBV12-4
J gene: TRBJ2-1
CDR3 DNA: TGTGCCAGCAGGGAACCCGGTGACAATGAGCAGTTCTTC
CDR3 protein: CASREPGDNEQFF

D gene: NA
clone size: NA
V gene: TRBV30
J gene: TRBJ2-7
CDR3 DNA: TGTGCCTGGAGTGTGGTACAGGGATACTCCTACGAGCAGTACTTC
CDR3 protein: CAWSVVQGYSYEQYF

D gene: NA
clone size: once
V gene: TRBV12-3/TRBV12-4
J gene: TRBJ1-2
CDR3 DNA: TGTGCCAGCAGTTTATCCGCTAACTATGGCTACACCTTC
CDR3 protein: CASSLSANYGYTF